A single sample gave rise to the 32 T cell receptor beta chains below, sequenced in a study of regulatory T cells in long-lasting Graves disease. Arm-PCR with iRepertoire HTBI primers amplified the CDR3 regions for these TCR beta libraries. One entry per CDR3 protein results from TCRdb running MiXCR on the multiplex PCR reads. The table includes about 430,000 distinct CDR3 sequences, about 15% detected once. The time point here: newly diagnosed GD, antithyroid drugs for less than 3 months. There was RNA extracted from PBMCs, and the TCR library was made from it. These records were also assigned to another study, of T cells in Graves' hyperthyroidism and ophthalmopathy.

Sequenced material: peripheral blood mononuclear cells (PBMCs), taken at new diagnosis, from a patient treated with antithyroid drugs. The receptor source for this set is a woman in her thirties or forties with Graves disease.

This clonotype was found many times. The chain joins TRBV12-3 or TRBV12-4 to TRBJ1-5; D is uncertain. Trimming took 3 bases from V and 3 from J, leaving 9 bases between them. The CDR3 contains 14 residues. CDR3 loop: CASSFMAVNQPQHF. The DNA of the CDR3 is TGTGCCAGCAGTTTTATGGCAGTCAATCAGCCCCAGCATTTT.

The chain recombines TRBV9 with TRBJ2-7; 9 bases align to TRBD1. Germline lookup yields CDR1 SGDLS and CDR2 YYNGEE. This CDR3 contains 15 residues. The V and J ends lost 4 bases and 6 bases, in that order; junction bases with no gene match: 11. CDR3 nucleotide sequence: TGTGCCAGCAGCAGTAGTGTGGACAGGGGTACCGAGCAGTACTTC. This encodes CASSSSVDRGTEQYF.

Many counts were recorded for this clonotype. This sequence joins TRBV7-9 and TRBJ2-7; maybe TRBD1 (5 bases). This CDR3 is 13 amino acids long. V shed 7 bases and J shed 7 bases, with 17 bases lying between them. CDR1 is SEHNR and CDR2 is FQNEAQ in the germline V gene (reference sequence). For the CDR3, the DNA is TGTGCCAGCACCCAAGACAGTGGTGGAGAGCAGTACTTC. Translation: CASTQDSGGEQYF.

The chain recombines TRBV20-1 with TRBJ2-2, with 9 nucleotides matching TRBD1. CDR3 length: 15 amino acids. CDR1 DFQATT and CDR2 SNEGSKA come from the germline V gene (reference sequence). Germline trimming cut 4 bases from V and 4 bases from J; bases unmatched to any gene: 7. The chain's CDR3 is CSATSGQGGTGELFF. The CDR3 DNA is TGCAGTGCTACCTCGGGACAGGGAGGCACCGGGGAGCTGTTTTTT.

This clonotype has ten or more counts. J is TRBJ2-1 and V is TRBV20-1; possible D gene TRBD2, 5 bases. Germline V gives CDR1 DFQATT, CDR2 SNEGSKA (reference sequence). Trimming cost V 1 base and J 5 bases, with 12 bases left between them. This CDR3 has 14 amino acids. In nucleotides, the CDR3 is TGCAGTGCTAGAGGGGAGTTGAATAACAATGAGCAGTTCTTC. This sequence encodes CSARGELNNNEQFF.

The rearrangement links TRBV27 to TRBJ1-1; D unresolved. The CDR3 totals 13 residues. Germline V gene lookup returns CDR1 MNHEY and CDR2 SMNVEV (reference sequence). The V and J ends lost 7 bases and 14 bases respectively, with 23 bases between them. The CDR3 is CASTPPSGERFFF. In DNA form, the CDR3 reads TGTGCCAGCACCCCCCCCTCCGGAGAGAGGTTCTTCTTT.

This clonotype was seen many times. The rearrangement links TRBV28 to TRBJ2-2; no definite D call. Germline V gives CDR1 MDHEN, CDR2 SYDVKM. The CDR3 runs to 13 residues. V dropped 6 bases and J dropped 6 bases, with 11 bases sitting between them. CDR3 in amino acids: CASSTPFSGELFF. In DNA, the CDR3 is TGTGCCAGCAGCACCCCCTTTTCCGGGGAGCTGTTTTTT. The whole variable domain, filled in from reference TRBV28 and TRBJ2-2, reads DVKVTQSSRYLVKRTGEKVFLECVQDMDHENMFWYRQDPGLGLRLIYFSYDVKMKEKGDIPEGYSVSREKKERFSLILESASTNQTSMYLCASSTPFSGELFFGEGSRLTVL.

As for this clonotype: Given a much more abundant clone one base away, this may be a read error. This chain joins TRBV7-2 and TRBJ2-6; maybe TRBD1 (6 bases). The CDR3 sequence is 16 residues long. The germline CDR1 and CDR2 sequences are SGHTA and FQGNSA. The CDR3 region has the DNA TGTGTCAGCAGCGCCGCAACAGGGACTGGGGCCAACGTCCTGACTTTC. Amino acid sequence: CVSSAATGTGANVLTF.

The V and J genes are TRBV12-3 or TRBV12-4 and TRBJ2-1; 9 bases are a match to TRBD2. This CDR3 is 16 amino acids long. After removal of 7 bases from V and 3 bases from J, the junction contained 10 bases not matched to a gene. CDR3 DNA sequence: TGTGCCAGCACCCTTTCCGGGACTAGCCTCTACAATGAGCAGTTCTTC. Residues: CASTLSGTSLYNEQFF.

This clonotype was observed at least ten times. The genes are TRBV7-9 and TRBJ2-3, with a weak D call TRBD2 (5 bases). Trimming shortened V by 5 bases and J by 2 bases, and 26 bases separated the two germline ends. Per the germline V gene, CDR1 is SEHNR and CDR2 is FQNEAQ (reference sequence). This CDR3 has 19 residues. CDR3 amino acids: CASSPTGLLAKYDTDTQYF. As DNA, the CDR3 is TGTGCCAGCAGCCCCACCGGACTGCTGGCGAAGTATGACACAGATACGCAGTATTTT.

This clonotype was observed a handful of times. At one end, the junction sequence differs from germline, possibly due to a read error. This sequence joins TRBV7-7 and TRBJ2-1, with 9 bases identical to TRBD1. The CDR3 spans 14 residues. Germline lookup yields CDR1 SSHAT and CDR2 FNYEAQ (reference sequence). This CDR3 reads CASSVGQGDNEQFF. For the CDR3, the DNA is TGTGCTAGCAGCGTGGGACAGGGAGACAATGAGCAGTTCTTC.

The chain uses TRBV7-8 and TRBJ2-3; 9 bases are shared with TRBD2. The CDR3 totals 18 residues. Trimming took 3 bases from V and 6 from J; bases not matched to a gene: 16. Germline CDR1 and CDR2: SGHVS and FQNEAQ. DNA for the CDR3: TGTGCCAGCAGCTTTAGGGTTAGGCCTAGCGGGACTCGGGATACGCAGTATTTT. This encodes CASSFRVRPSGTRDTQYF.

V gene TRBV3-1 combines with J gene TRBJ2-7; 7 bases align to TRBD1. Trimming at V came to 4 bases and at J to 4 bases, leaving 16 bases not matched to a gene. This CDR3 contains 17 residues. CDR1 and CDR2 (germline): LGHDT, YNNKEL (reference sequence). CDR3 residues: CASSPRTRQGSTYEQYF. The CDR3 DNA is TGTGCCAGCAGCCCAAGAACAAGACAGGGAAGTACTTACGAGCAGTACTTC.

This clonotype was observed a handful of times. The chain links TRBV12-3 or TRBV12-4 to TRBJ2-2; no reliable D call. There are 15 residues in the CDR3. V lost 0 bases, J lost 3 bases, and 8 bases lay in between. In DNA, the CDR3 is TGTGCCAGCAGTTTAGCTGCAGGTCACACCGGGGAGCTGTTTTTT. Encoded protein: CASSLAAGHTGELFF.

The chain uses TRBV7-2 and TRBJ2-1; the D is unclear. Germline V gene sequence: CDR1 SGHTA, CDR2 FQGNSA. The CDR3 loop spans 15 amino acids. V lost 4 bases to trimming and J lost 6 bases, with 16 bases between them. The CDR3 coding sequence is TGTGCCAGCAGCTCTTCTGGTGGGATACGCAATGAGCAGTTCTTC. Translation gives CASSSSGGIRNEQFF.

This clonotype occurred many times. V is TRBV5-1 and J is TRBJ1-1; no definite D call. Germline V CDR1 and CDR2: SGHRS, YFSETQ. The CDR3 has 14 amino acids. Trimming took 0 bases from V and 3 from J, leaving 9 bases between them. The CDR3: CASSLGSVDTEAFF. The CDR3 nucleotides read TGCGCCAGCAGCTTGGGCTCGGTAGACACTGAAGCTTTCTTT.

This clonotype has a count of ten or more. The V and J genes are TRBV24-1 and TRBJ2-5; D possibly corresponds to TRBD2 (6 bases). Germline values: CDR1 KGHDR, CDR2 SFDVKD. With 3 bases removed from V and 4 bases from J, the gap between germline ends came to 14 bases. The CDR3 length is 15 residues. CDR3: CATSDPERGGETQYF. The CDR3 bases are TGTGCCACCAGTGATCCCGAGAGGGGAGGAGAGACCCAGTACTTC.

The chain employs TRBV28 and TRBJ2-7; D is perhaps TRBD1 (5 bases). Germline values: CDR1 MDHEN, CDR2 SYDVKM. The CDR3 has 16 amino acids. V dropped 6 bases and J dropped 3 bases, with 21 bases sitting between them. For the CDR3, the DNA is TGTGCCAGCAGCCCCCAGGGATGGATAGTTAGCTACGAGCAGTACTTC. This encodes CASSPQGWIVSYEQYF.

V is TRBV6-5 and J is TRBJ2-2; no reliable D call. The germline V gene has CDR1 MNHEY and CDR2 SVGAGI. CDR3 length equals 12 residues. With 3 bases removed from V and 6 bases from J, the gap between germline ends came to 5 bases. The CDR3 DNA reads TGTGCCAGCAGTTATGTTTCCGGGGAGCTGTTTTTT. This encodes CASSYVSGELFF.

Many counts were recorded for this clonotype. V gene TRBV5-1 combines with J gene TRBJ2-5; 8 positions match TRBD1. This CDR3 has 16 residues. The germline V gene has CDR1 SGHRS and CDR2 YFSETQ. V gave up 0 bases and J gave up 2 bases; unmatched junction bases: 6. Written as DNA, the CDR3 is TGCGCCAGCAGCTTGGGGGGACAGGCTAATCAAGAGACCCAGTACTTC. It translates to CASSLGGQANQETQYF. Full variable domain (outside the CDR3, taken from reference TRBV5-1 and TRBJ2-5): KAGVTQTPRYLIKTRGQQVTLSCSPISGHRSVSWYQQTPGQGLQFLFEYFSETQRNKGNFPGRFSGRQFSNSRSEMNVSTLELGDSALYLCASSLGGQANQETQYFGPGTRLLVL.

This clonotype was found many times. The chain employs TRBV2 and TRBJ2-1; D is possibly TRBD2 (7 bases). This CDR3 is 18 amino acids long. V dropped 4 bases and J dropped 0 bases, with 19 bases sitting between them. In germline, CDR1 is SNHLY, CDR2 FYNNEI. CDR3 DNA sequence: TGTGCCAGCAGTGCCCGCGGGGGTGACAGGATCTCCTACAATGAGCAGTTCTTC. Its translation is CASSARGGDRISYNEQFF.

The chain carries TRBV4-1 and TRBJ1-4, with unresolved D. Germline lookup yields CDR1 MGHRA and CDR2 YSYEKL. The V gene lost 1 base and the J gene lost 8 bases, with 8 bases spanning the gap. The CDR3 length is 13 residues. The CDR3 bases are TGCGCCAGCAGCCAAGGACGGTTGGAAAAACTGTTTTTT. As protein: CASSQGRLEKLFF.

This clonotype was counted only a few times. The DNA of the CDR3 is TGCGCCAGCAGCTCCATGCTTACAACAGATACGCAGTATTTT. Translating gives CASSSMLTTDTQYF. V usage is TRBV4-1 and J usage is TRBJ2-3; D uncertain. V was shortened by 5 bases and J by 3 bases, with 12 bases between the two germline ends. This CDR3 spans 14 amino acids. CDR1 and CDR2 (germline): MGHRA, YSYEKL.

This clonotype was seen a handful of times. CDR3 DNA: TGCAGTGCTAGGCCCGGGTTTGGCAATCAGCCCCAGCATTTT. It is translated as CSARPGFGNQPQHF. V is TRBV20-1 and J is TRBJ1-5, with D uncertain. With 3 bases removed from V and 2 bases from J, the gap between germline ends came to 11 bases. Looked up from germline, CDR1 is DFQATT and CDR2 is SNEGSKA (reference sequence). The CDR3 length is 14 residues.

The J gene is TRBJ2-1, the V gene TRBV4-1, with 9 nucleotides matching TRBD2. Germline V gene data show CDR1 as MGHRA and CDR2 as YSYEKL. The length of the CDR3 is 16 residues. V shed 3 bases and J 6 bases; nucleotides not matched to a gene: 9. CDR3 bases: TGCGCCAGCAGCCAGGTAGCGGGACTAGCCTTCAATGAGCAGTTCTTC. Translation gives CASSQVAGLAFNEQFF.

Concerning this clonotype itself: One junction end disagrees with the germline gene, perhaps due to a read error. This chain joins TRBV13 and TRBJ2-7, with 9 positions matching TRBD2. This CDR3 is built from 16 residues. CDR1 and CDR2 from the germline V gene are PRHDT and FYEKMQ (reference sequence). CDR3 nucleotide sequence: TGTGCCAGCAGCCTAGGGGGTAGCGGGAGTCTGTACGAGCGGTACTTC. It yields the protein CASSLGGSGSLYERYF.

There are many counts of this clonotype. The chain joins TRBV6-1 to TRBJ1-5; weak D call: TRBD1 (5 bases). There are 15 residues in the CDR3. Per germline, CDR1 MNHNS and CDR2 SASEGT. Trimming pared 8 bases from V and 1 base from J, leaving 15 bases between. CDR3 sequence (DNA): TGTGCCAGCGTCCAGGGCTCGGGAAGCAATCAGCCCCAGCATTTT. Translation gives CASVQGSGSNQPQHF.

Concerning this clonotype: An end of the junction differs from the germline gene, which may be a read error. The chain couples TRBV18 to TRBJ2-1; 8 nucleotides match TRBD2. The length of the CDR3 is 12 residues. Germline values: CDR1 KGHSH, CDR2 LQKENI. CDR3: CASSPPSGSGLF. CDR3 bases: TGTGCCAGCTCACCCCCAAGCGGGAGCGGTCTCTTC.

Ten or more counts support this clonotype. The chain employs TRBV11-2 and TRBJ2-7; perhaps TRBD2 as D (5 bases). V lost 4 bases, J lost 3 bases, and 10 bases lay in between. The CDR3 is made up of 13 amino acids. Germline loops: CDR1 SGHAT, CDR2 FQNNGV. CDR3 nucleotide sequence: TGTGCCAGCAGCTCGCGGGCACTCTACGAGCAGTACTTC. Translated, it gives CASSSRALYEQYF.

The V gene is TRBV6-5, the J gene TRBJ1-6, with 12 bases matching TRBD1. Losses at the gene ends were 2 bases for V and 6 bases for J; bases not matched to a gene: 8. CDR1 MNHEY and CDR2 SVGAGI come from the germline V gene. The CDR3 has 18 amino acids. Written as DNA, the CDR3 is TGTGCCAGCAGTTACGGGACAGGGGGCCCGGAGGGTAATTCACCCCTCCACTTT. This gives the protein CASSYGTGGPEGNSPLHF.

This clonotype has just a few counts. DNA for the CDR3: TGTGCCACCAGTGACTATCGGACTAGCGGGAGGGATGAGCAGTTCTTC. Its protein is CATSDYRTSGRDEQFF. V gene TRBV24-1 combines with J gene TRBJ2-1, with 15 bases that match TRBD2. The CDR3 has 16 residues. Trimming cost V 4 bases and J 8 bases; bases outside gene matches: 5. Germline-derived CDR1 and CDR2 are KGHDR and SFDVKD.

This chain connects TRBV4-2 to TRBJ1-2; D is undetermined. Germline V lookup: CDR1 LGHNA, CDR2 YNFKEQ. The CDR3 extends over 13 amino acids. V was pared by 0 bases and J by 5 bases, with 7 bases between. The CDR3 nucleotides read TGTGCCAGCAGCCAAGAACCTGGGTATGGCTACACCTTC. Translated, it gives CASSQEPGYGYTF.